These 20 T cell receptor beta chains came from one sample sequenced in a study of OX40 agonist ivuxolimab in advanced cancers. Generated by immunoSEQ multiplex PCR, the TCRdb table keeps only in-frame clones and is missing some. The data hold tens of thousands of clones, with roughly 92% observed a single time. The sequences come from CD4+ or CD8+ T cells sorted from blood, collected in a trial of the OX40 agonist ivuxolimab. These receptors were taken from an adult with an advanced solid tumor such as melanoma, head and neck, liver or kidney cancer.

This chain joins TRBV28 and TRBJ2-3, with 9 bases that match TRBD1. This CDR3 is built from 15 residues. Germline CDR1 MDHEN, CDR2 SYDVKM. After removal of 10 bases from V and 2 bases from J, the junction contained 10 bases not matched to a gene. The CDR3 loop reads CATKSQGANTDTQYF. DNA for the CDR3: TGTGCCACCAAATCACAGGGGGCAAACACAGATACGCAGTATTTT. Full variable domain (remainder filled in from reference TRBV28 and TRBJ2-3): DVKVTQSSRYLVKRTGEKVFLECVQDMDHENMFWYRQDPGLGLRLIYFSYDVKMKEKGDIPEGYSVSREKKERFSLILESASTNQTSMYLCATKSQGANTDTQYFGPGTRLTVL.

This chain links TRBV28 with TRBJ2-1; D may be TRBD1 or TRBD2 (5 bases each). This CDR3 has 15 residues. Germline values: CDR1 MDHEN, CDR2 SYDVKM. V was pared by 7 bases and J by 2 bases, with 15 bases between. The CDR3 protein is CASTIGDGTYNEQFF. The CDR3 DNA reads TGTGCCAGCACCATTGGGGACGGAACCTACAATGAGCAGTTCTTC.

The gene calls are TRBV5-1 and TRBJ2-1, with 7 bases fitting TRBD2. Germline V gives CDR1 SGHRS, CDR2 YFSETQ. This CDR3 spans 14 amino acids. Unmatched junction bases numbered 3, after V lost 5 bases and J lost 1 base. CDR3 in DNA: TGCGCCAGCAGTCCGGGAGGTTCCTACAATGAGCAGTTCTTC. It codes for CASSPGGSYNEQFF.

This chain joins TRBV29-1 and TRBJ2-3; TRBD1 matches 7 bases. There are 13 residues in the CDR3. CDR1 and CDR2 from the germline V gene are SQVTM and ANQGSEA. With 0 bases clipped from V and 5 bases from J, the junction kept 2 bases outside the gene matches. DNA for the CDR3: TGCAGCGTTGAAGAGGGACAGAGAGATACGCAGTATTTT. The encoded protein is CSVEEGQRDTQYF.

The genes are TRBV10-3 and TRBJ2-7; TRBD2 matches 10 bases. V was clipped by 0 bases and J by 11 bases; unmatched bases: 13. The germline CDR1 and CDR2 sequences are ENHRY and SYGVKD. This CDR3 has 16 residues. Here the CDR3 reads CAISESPGASGGPKYF. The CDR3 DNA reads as TGTGCCATCAGTGAGTCCCCCGGGGCTAGCGGGGGCCCTAAGTACTTC.

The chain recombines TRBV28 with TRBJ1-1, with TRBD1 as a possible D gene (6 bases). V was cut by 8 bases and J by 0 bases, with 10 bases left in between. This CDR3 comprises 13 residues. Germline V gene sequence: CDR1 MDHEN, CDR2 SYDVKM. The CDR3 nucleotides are TGTGCCAGCGGACAGTCCATGAACACTGAAGCTTTCTTT. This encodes CASGQSMNTEAFF.

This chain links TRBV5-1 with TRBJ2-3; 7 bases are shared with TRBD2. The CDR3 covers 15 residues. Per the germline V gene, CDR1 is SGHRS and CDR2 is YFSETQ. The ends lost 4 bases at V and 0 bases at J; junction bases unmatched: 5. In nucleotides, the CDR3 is TGCGCCAGCAGCAGTAGCGGGCGGAGCACAGATACGCAGTATTTT. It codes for CASSSSGRSTDTQYF.

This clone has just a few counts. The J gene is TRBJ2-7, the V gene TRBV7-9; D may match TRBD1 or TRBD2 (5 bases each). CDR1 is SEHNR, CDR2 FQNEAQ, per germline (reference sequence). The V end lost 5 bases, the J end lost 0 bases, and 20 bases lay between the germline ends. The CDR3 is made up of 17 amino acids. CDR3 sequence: CASSGTTMRRSSYEQYF. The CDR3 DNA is TGTGCCAGCAGCGGGACGACAATGAGAAGGAGCTCCTACGAGCAGTACTTC.

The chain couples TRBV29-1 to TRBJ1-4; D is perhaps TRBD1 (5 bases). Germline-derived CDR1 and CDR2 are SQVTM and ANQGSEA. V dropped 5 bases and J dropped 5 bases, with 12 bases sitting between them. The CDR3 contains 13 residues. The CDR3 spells CSVQGWGNEKLFF. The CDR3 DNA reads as TGCAGCGTTCAGGGTTGGGGGAATGAAAAACTGTTTTTT.

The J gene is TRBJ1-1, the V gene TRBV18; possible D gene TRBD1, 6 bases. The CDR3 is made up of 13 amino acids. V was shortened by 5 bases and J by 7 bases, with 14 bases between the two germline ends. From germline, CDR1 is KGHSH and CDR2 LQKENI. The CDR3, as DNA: TGTGCCAGCTCATTAACAGGGTGGGGTGAAGCTTTCTTT. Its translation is CASSLTGWGEAFF.

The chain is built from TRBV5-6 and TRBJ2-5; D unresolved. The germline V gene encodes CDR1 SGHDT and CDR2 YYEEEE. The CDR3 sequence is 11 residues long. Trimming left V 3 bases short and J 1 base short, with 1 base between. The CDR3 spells CASSSQETQYF. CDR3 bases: TGTGCCAGCAGCTCCCAAGAGACCCAGTACTTC. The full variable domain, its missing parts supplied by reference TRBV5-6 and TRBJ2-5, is DAGVTQSPTHLIKTRGQQVTLRCSPKSGHDTVSWYQQALGQGPQFIFQYYEEEERQRGNFPDRFSGHQFPNYSSELNVNALLLGDSALYLCASSSQETQYFGPGTRLLVL.

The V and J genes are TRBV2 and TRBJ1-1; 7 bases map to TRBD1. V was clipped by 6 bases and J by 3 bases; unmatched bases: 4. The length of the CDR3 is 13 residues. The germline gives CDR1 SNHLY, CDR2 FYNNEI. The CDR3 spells CASRGTVYTEAFF. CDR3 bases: TGTGCCAGCAGAGGGACAGTTTACACTGAAGCTTTCTTT.

Here the CDR3 DNA reads TGTGCCAGCAGGGCAGGGGGTTTCTATGGCTACACCTTC. It encodes CASRAGGFYGYTF. The V call is TRBV2, the J call TRBJ1-2; 7 nucleotides agree with TRBD1. Germline V gene lookup returns CDR1 SNHLY and CDR2 FYNNEI. After removal of 6 bases from V and 4 bases from J, the junction contained 5 bases not matched to a gene. The CDR3 consists of 13 residues.

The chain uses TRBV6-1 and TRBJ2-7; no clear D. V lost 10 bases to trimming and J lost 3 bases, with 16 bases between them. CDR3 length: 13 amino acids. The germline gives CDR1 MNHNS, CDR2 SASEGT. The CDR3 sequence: CAMRPPGGYEQYF. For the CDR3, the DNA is TGTGCCATGAGACCCCCGGGTGGCTACGAGCAGTACTTC.

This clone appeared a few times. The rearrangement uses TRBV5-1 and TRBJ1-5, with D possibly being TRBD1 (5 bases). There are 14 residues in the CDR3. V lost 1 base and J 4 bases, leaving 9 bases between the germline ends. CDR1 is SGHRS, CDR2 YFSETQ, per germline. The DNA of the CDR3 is TGCGCCAGCAGCTTGATTCCAGGGAATCAGCCCCAGCATTTT. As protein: CASSLIPGNQPQHF.

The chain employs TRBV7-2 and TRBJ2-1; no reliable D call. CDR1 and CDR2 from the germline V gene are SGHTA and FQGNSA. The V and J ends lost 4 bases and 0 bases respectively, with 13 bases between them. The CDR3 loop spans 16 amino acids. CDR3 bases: TGTGCCAGCAGCTCAGATCGGGCTAGCTCCTACAATGAGCAGTTCTTC. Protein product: CASSSDRASSYNEQFF.

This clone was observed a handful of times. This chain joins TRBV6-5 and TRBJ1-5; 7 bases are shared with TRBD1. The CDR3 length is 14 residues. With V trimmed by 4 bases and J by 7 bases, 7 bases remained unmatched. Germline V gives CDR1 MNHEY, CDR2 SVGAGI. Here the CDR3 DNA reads TGTGCCAGCAGTTTCAGGGGGAGCGGGCAGCCCCAGCATTTT. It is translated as CASSFRGSGQPQHF.

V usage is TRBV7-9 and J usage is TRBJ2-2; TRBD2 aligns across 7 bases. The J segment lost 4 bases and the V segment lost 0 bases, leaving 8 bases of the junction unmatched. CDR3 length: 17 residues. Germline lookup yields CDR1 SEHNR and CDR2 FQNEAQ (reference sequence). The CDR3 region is CASSLARGRAFTGELFF. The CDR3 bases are TGTGCCAGCAGCTTAGCTAGAGGGAGGGCCTTCACCGGGGAGCTGTTTTTT. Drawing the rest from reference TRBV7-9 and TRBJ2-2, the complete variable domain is DTGVSQNPRHKITKRGQNVTFRCDPISEHNRLYWYRQTLGQGPEFLTYFQNEAQLEKSRLLSDRFSAERPKGSFSTLEIQRTEQGDSAMYLCASSLARGRAFTGELFFGEGSRLTVL.

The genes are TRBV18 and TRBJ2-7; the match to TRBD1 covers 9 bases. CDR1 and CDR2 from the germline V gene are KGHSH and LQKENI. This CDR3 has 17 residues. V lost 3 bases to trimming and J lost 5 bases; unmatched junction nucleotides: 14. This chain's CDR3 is CASSPRMPGQGPHEQYF. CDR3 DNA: TGTGCCAGCTCACCTCGAATGCCGGGACAGGGTCCCCACGAGCAGTACTTC.

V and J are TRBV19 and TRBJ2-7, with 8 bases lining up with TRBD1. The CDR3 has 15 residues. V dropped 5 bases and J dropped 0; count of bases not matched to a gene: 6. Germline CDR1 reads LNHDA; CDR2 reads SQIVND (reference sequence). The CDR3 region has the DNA TGTGCCAGTAGTGATCAGGGGGCCCACTCCTACGAGCAGTACTTC. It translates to CASSDQGAHSYEQYF.